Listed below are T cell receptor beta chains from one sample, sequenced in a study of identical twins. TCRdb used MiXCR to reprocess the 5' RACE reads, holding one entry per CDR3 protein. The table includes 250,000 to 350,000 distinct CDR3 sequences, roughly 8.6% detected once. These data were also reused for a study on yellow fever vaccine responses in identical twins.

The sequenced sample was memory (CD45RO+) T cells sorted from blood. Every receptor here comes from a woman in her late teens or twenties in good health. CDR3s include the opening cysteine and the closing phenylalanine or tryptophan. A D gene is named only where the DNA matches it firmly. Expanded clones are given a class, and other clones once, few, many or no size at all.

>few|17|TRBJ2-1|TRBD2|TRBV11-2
CASSSRTSGGSNNEQFF
TGTGCCAGCAGCTCCCGGACTAGCGGGGGTTCTAACAATGAGCAGTTCTTC
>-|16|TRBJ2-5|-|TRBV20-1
CSAHSSRGQSKETQYF
TGCAGTGCCCATTCGTCCCGAGGACAGTCAAAAGAGACCCAGTACTTC
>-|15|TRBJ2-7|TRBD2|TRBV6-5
CASSYSPTSDYEQYF
TGTGCCAGCAGTTACTCGCCGACTAGCGACTACGAGCAGTACTTC
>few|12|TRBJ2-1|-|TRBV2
CASIRERIEQFF
TGTGCCAGCATCCGGGAGAGGATTGAGCAGTTCTTC
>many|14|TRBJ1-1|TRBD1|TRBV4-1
CASSQPRDRIEAFF
TGCGCCAGCAGCCAACCCCGGGACAGGATTGAAGCTTTCTTT
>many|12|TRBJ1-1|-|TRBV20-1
CSAFRGDTEAFF
TGCAGTGCTTTCAGGGGAGACACTGAAGCTTTCTTT
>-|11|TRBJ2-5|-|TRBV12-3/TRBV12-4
CASTFQETQYF
TGTGCCAGCACCTTCCAAGAGACCCAGTACTTC
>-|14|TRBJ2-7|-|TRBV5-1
CASSYAQGAYEQYF
TGCGCCAGCAGCTACGCACAGGGCGCCTACGAGCAGTACTTC
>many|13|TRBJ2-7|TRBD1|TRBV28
CAWGVPGGYEQYF
TGTGCCTGGGGAGTCCCAGGGGGCTACGAGCAGTACTTC
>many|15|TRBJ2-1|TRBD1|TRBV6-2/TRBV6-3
CASSYQGAYAGEQFF
TGTGCCAGCAGTTACCAGGGGGCCTATGCTGGTGAGCAGTTCTTC
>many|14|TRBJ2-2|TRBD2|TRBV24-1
CATNSGVLGGELFF
TGTGCCACCAATAGCGGGGTCTTGGGCGGGGAGCTGTTTTTT
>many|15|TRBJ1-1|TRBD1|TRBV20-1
CSAILPGGMNTEAFF
TGCAGTGCTATCCTCCCAGGGGGAATGAACACTGAAGCTTTCTTT
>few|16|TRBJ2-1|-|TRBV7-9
CASSSSYTALYNEQFF
TGTGCCAGCAGCTCCTCATATACGGCCCTATACAATGAGCAGTTCTTC
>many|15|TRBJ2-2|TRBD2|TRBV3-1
CASSQGGRNTGELFF
TGTGCCAGCAGCCAGGGCGGGAGGAACACCGGGGAGCTGTTTTTT
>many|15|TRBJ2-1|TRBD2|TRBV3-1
CASSQDSLAGGFQFF
TGTGCCAGCAGCCAAGATAGTCTAGCGGGAGGTTTTCAGTTCTTC
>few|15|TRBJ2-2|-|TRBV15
CATSVTRGDTGELFF
TGTGCCACCAGTGTTACGAGGGGCGACACCGGGGAGCTGTTTTTT
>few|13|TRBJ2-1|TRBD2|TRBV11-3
CASKGGRVDEQFF
TGTGCCAGCAAGGGCGGGAGGGTCGATGAGCAGTTCTTC
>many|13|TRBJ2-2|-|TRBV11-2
CAPSGSNTGELFF
TGTGCCCCCTCGGGGTCGAACACCGGGGAGCTGTTTTTT
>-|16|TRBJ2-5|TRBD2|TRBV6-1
CASSLTSGWIQETQYF
TGTGCCAGCAGCCTGACTAGCGGGTGGATCCAAGAGACCCAGTACTTC
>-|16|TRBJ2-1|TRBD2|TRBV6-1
CASSEALAGVGNEQFF
TGTGCCAGCAGTGAAGCCCTAGCGGGAGTAGGTAATGAGCAGTTCTTC
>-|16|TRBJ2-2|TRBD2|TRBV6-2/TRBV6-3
CASSPVGGRGTGELFF
TGTGCCAGCAGTCCTGTGGGAGGGCGTGGCACCGGGGAGCTGTTTTTT
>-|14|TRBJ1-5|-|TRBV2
CASRGETWGQPQHF
TGTGCCAGCAGGGGAGAGACTTGGGGTCAGCCCCAGCATTTT
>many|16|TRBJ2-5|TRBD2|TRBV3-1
CASSQDGAGVGETQYF
TGTGCCAGCAGCCAAGACGGTGCGGGAGTTGGAGAGACCCAGTACTTC
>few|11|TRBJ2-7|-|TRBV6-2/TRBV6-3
CASTNIHEQYF
TGTGCCAGCACGAATATCCACGAGCAGTACTTC
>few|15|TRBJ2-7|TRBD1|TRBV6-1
CASSPNDRGPYEQYF
TGTGCCAGCAGCCCCAACGACAGGGGACCCTACGAGCAGTACTTC
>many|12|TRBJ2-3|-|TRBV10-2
CASRDLTDTQYF
TGCGCCAGCAGGGACCTCACAGATACGCAGTATTTT